A selection of T cell receptor beta chains follows, all from one sample in a study of neurological immune-mediated disorders. TCRdb used MiXCR to reprocess the 5' RACE reads, holding one entry per CDR3 protein. This table has about 50,000 distinct CDR3 sequences, less than 5% appearing once. The specimen sequenced was PBMCs. The source is a man aged 50 or older with multiple sclerosis. The CDR3 runs from the conserved cysteine through the conserved F or W.

TRBJ2-7 TRBV20-1 CSASFQGAGYEQYF
TRBJ1-3 TRBV12-3/TRBV12-4 CASSSPRRVGNTIYF
TRBJ2-1 TRBV5-1 CASRPMVGAGSYNEQFF
TRBJ2-2 TRBV20-1 CSARETYSSSNTGELFF
TRBJ1-5 TRBV7-8 CASSLDRSGPQHF
TRBJ2-7 TRBV20-1 CSASGDRVDEQYF
TRBJ2-7 TRBV4-1 CASSQDPETGGSSYEQYF
TRBJ2-7 TRBV5-1 CASSLGTGKEAGDRSYEQYF
TRBJ2-1 TRBV11-2 CASSSMDRLCFF
TRBJ1-1 TRBV5-1 CASSLAPVGGMNTEAFF
TRBJ2-2 TRBV3-1 CASSQEAARELFF
TRBJ2-2 TRBV12-3/TRBV12-4 CASIDRVNTGELFF
TRBJ2-5 TRBV6-2/TRBV6-3 CASSYRRGTETQYF
TRBJ1-6 TRBV6-1 CASSDRGTDSPLHF
TRBJ2-2 TRBV29-1 CSVGTGYRTGELFF
TRBJ2-5 TRBV24-1 CATSGMAGTLQETQYF
TRBJ2-5 TRBV5-1 CASSLAGETQYF
TRBJ1-4 TRBV27 CASSHAVEEKLFF
TRBJ2-7 TRBV12-3/TRBV12-4 CASSLTSGRGGLYF
TRBJ1-2 TRBV19 CASSRTENYGYTF
TRBJ2-2 TRBV5-1 CASSFRDRRAGELFF
TRBJ2-4 TRBV28 CASSSSQVRTIARLAKNIQYF
TRBJ2-3 TRBV27 CASRGGPGTQYF
TRBJ2-1 TRBV7-6 CASSLRSYNEQFF
TRBJ2-7 TRBV5-5 CASSLAGGTGLYF
TRBJ2-7 TRBV6-5 CASSYRDPVSYEQYF
TRBJ2-3 TRBV20-1 CSAEAGGVTDTQYF
TRBJ2-3 TRBV11-3 CASSLDPLADRTDTQYF
TRBJ1-1 TRBV7-9 CASSLAGPPASEWAFF
TRBJ2-7 TRBV20-1 CSAHPTGGFYEQYF
TRBJ1-1 TRBV29-1 CSVEAQTDTEAFF
TRBJ1-1 TRBV14 CASSRRGNTEAFF
TRBJ2-5 TRBV12-3/TRBV12-4 CASSPGVGQETQYF
TRBJ2-7 TRBV19 CASSISNRADEQYF
TRBJ2-1 TRBV11-2 CASSLDIAGGNNEQFF
TRBJ2-2 TRBV4-1 CASSHKQGGAGELFF
TRBJ2-5 TRBV20-1 CSARRETQYF
TRBJ1-6 TRBV5-1 CASSPRQGVDSPLNF
TRBJ1-2 TRBV20-1 CSASQASGGYTF
TRBJ2-2 TRBV6-4 CASSAGLGTGELFF
TRBJ1-1 TRBV11-2 CASSLGFISAAFF
TRBJ2-3 TRBV6-6 CASRDDADTQYF
TRBJ2-7 TRBV20-1 CSARETLTSHSYEQYF
TRBJ2-5 TRBV4-1 CASSPGTGEGAQYF
TRBJ2-4 TRBV5-6 CASSLTLAGGQNIQYF
TRBJ2-5 TRBV12-3/TRBV12-4 CASSLGQGDTQYF
TRBJ2-1 TRBV7-3 CASSSTSGANNEQFF
TRBJ2-1 TRBV5-1 CASSPGQGGTEQFF
TRBJ1-1 TRBV7-9 CASSLFQGANTEAFF
TRBJ1-6 TRBV4-1 CASSQERVGDSPLNF
TRBJ2-5 TRBV28 CATTIIFGQGNGETQYF
TRBJ2-1 TRBV30 CALSGRSDNEQFF
TRBJ2-1 TRBV3-1 CASSQAPRGGSEQFF
TRBJ1-5 TRBV6-2/TRBV6-3 CASNSPRVDQPQHF